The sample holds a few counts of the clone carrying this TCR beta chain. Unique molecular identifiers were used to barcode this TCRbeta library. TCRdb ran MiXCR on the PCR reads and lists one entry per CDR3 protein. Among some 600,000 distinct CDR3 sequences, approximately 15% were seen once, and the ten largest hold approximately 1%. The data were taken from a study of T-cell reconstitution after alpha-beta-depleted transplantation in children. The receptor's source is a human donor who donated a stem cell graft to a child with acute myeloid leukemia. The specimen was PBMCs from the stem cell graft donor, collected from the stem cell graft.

CDR3 loop: CASTYSTGDTQYF. The CDR3 DNA is TGTGCCAGCACCTACTCGACCGGGGATACGCAGTATTTT. This chain links TRBV9 with TRBJ2-3; no reliable D call. The CDR3 has 13 residues. The germline CDR1 and CDR2 sequences are SGDLS and YYNGEE. V gave up 6 bases and J gave up 6 bases, with 14 bases separating them. The whole variable domain, filled in from reference TRBV9 and TRBJ2-3, reads DSGVTQTPKHLITATGQRVTLRCSPRSGDLSVYWYQQSLDQGLQFLIQYYNGEERAKGNILERFSAQQFPDLHSELNLSSLELGDSALYFCASTYSTGDTQYFGPGTRLTVL.